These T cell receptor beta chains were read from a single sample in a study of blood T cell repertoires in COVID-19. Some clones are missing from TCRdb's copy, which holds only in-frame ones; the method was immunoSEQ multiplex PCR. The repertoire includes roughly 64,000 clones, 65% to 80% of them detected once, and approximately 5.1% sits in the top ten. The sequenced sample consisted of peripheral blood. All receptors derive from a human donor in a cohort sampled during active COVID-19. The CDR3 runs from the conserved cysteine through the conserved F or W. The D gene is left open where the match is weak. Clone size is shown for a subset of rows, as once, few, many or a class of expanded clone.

CASSISVVLSGNTIYF TGTGCCAGTAGTATCTCGGTGGTACTCTCTGGAAACACCATATATTTT 16 - TRBJ1-3 - TRBV19
CASSEGLNRGVQPQHF TGTGCCAGCAGTGAAGGATTAAACAGGGGGGTTCAGCCCCAGCATTTT 16 - TRBJ1-5 TRBD1 TRBV2
CASSIRYPGTELNQPQHF TGTGCCAGTAGTATAAGGTACCCCGGGACAGAACTCAATCAGCCCCAGCATTTT 18 - TRBJ1-5 TRBD1 TRBV19
CASSPREGVGGYTF TGTGCCAGCTCACCTCGTGAGGGGGTCGGTGGCTACACCTTC 14 - TRBJ1-2 - TRBV18
CASSPWASGTDTQYF TGTGCCAGCAGCCCTTGGGCTAGCGGCACAGATACGCAGTATTTT 15 few TRBJ2-3 - TRBV11-2
CASSPTSWGDNQPQHF TGTGCCAGCTCACCAACATCATGGGGAGACAATCAGCCCCAGCATTTT 16 - TRBJ1-5 - TRBV18
CAWSVAGTHHEAFF TGTGCCTGGAGTGTAGCAGGGACACACCACGAAGCTTTCTTT 14 - TRBJ1-1 - TRBV30
CASRESGLGPGYTF TGTGCCAGCAGGGAGTCGGGATTAGGGCCTGGCTACACCTTC 14 - TRBJ1-2 - TRBV27
CASSGVGAGSPNEQFF TGTGCCAGCAGCGGAGTAGGGGCAGGGTCTCCCAATGAGCAGTTCTTC 16 - TRBJ2-1 - TRBV6-4
CASSQDSTGPNYGYTF TGTGCCAGCAGCCAAGACTCGACAGGCCCTAACTATGGCTACACCTTC 16 - TRBJ1-2 - TRBV4-2
CASSLQGQGSYEQYF TGTGCCAGCAGCTTACAGGGACAGGGGTCCTACGAGCAGTACTTC 15 once TRBJ2-7 TRBD1 TRBV5-6
CASSLATGNSPLHF TGTGCCAGCAGCTTAGCGACCGGGAATTCACCCCTCCACTTT 14 - TRBJ1-6 - TRBV7-9
CASTGTSGTDTQYF TGTGCCAGCACCGGGACTAGCGGCACAGATACGCAGTATTTT 14 - TRBJ2-3 TRBD2 TRBV28
CASRPTGDTQYF TGTGCCAGCAGACCCACGGGTGATACGCAGTATTTT 12 - TRBJ2-3 - TRBV7-9
CAWSGGKTYGYTF TGTGCCTGGAGCGGGGGGAAAACCTATGGCTACACCTTC 13 - TRBJ1-2 - TRBV30
CASSFDRSQPQHF TGTGCCAGCAGCTTTGACAGGAGTCAGCCCCAGCATTTT 13 - TRBJ1-5 - TRBV7-8
CATSDSGGRLEQFF TGTGCCACCAGTGATTCGGGGGGGCGGCTTGAGCAGTTCTTC 14 many TRBJ2-1 TRBD2 TRBV24-1
CASSRTGQETQYF TGTGCCAGCAGCCGGACAGGGCAAGAGACCCAGTACTTC 13 - TRBJ2-5 TRBD1 TRBV3-1/TRBV3-2
CASSMGPSNRETQYF TGTGCCAGTAGTATGGGGCCATCGAACCGGGAGACCCAGTACTTC 15 - TRBJ2-5 - TRBV19
CASSAGLAGEWGTQYF TGTGCCAGCAGCGCTGGACTAGCGGGGGAATGGGGGACCCAGTACTTC 16 - TRBJ2-5 TRBD2 TRBV9
CASLLKGGSKLHGYTF TGTGCCAGCCTCCTCAAAGGAGGGTCCAAATTGCATGGCTACACCTTC 16 - TRBJ1-2 - TRBV28
CASMLDGTSGITNTGELFF TGTGCCAGCATGCTTGACGGGACTAGCGGGATCACGAACACCGGGGAGCTGTTTTTT 19 - TRBJ2-2 TRBD2 TRBV4-2
CASSLSVGSGGRDTQYF TGTGCCAGCAGCTTATCCGTCGGAAGCGGGGGGCGAGATACGCAGTATTTT 17 - TRBJ2-3 TRBD2 TRBV7-2
CATTDRPGEKLFF TGTGCCACCACGGACCGTCCGGGGGAAAAACTGTTTTTT 13 - TRBJ1-4 - TRBV5-5
CASSTTGVWDEQFF TGTGCCAGCAGTACAACAGGGGTTTGGGATGAGCAGTTCTTC 14 - TRBJ2-1 TRBD1 TRBV6-6
CASSRTGLSTEAFF TGTGCCAGTAGTCGGACAGGGCTATCCACTGAAGCTTTCTTT 14 - TRBJ1-1 TRBD1 TRBV19
CASSQDFRGYSNQPQHF TGTGCCAGCAGCCAAGATTTTAGGGGGTATAGCAATCAGCCCCAGCATTTT 17 once TRBJ1-5 - TRBV3-1/TRBV3-2
CASSKVGRNTEAFF TGTGCCAGCAGCAAAGTGGGCCGGAACACTGAAGCTTTCTTT 14 few TRBJ1-1 - TRBV21-1
CASSLAGSQETQYF TGCGCCAGCAGTTTAGCGGGGAGTCAAGAGACCCAGTACTTC 14 - TRBJ2-5 TRBD2 TRBV5-1
CASRTGTQPQHF TGTGCCAGCAGGACAGGGACCCAGCCCCAGCATTTT 12 - TRBJ1-5 TRBD1 TRBV6-5
CASSPAGFHGYTF TGTGCCAGCAGCCCCGCAGGGTTCCATGGCTACACCTTC 13 - TRBJ1-2 - TRBV12-3/TRBV12-4
CATGREDGELFF TGTGCCACGGGCAGGGAGGACGGGGAGCTGTTTTTT 12 - TRBJ2-2 - TRBV12-3/TRBV12-4
CASSKTGGGGGNSPLHF TGTGCCAGCAGCAAAACAGGGGGGGGTGGTGGAAATTCACCCCTCCACTTT 17 many TRBJ1-6 TRBD1 TRBV27
CASSLGLAGETQYF TGTGCCAGCAGCTTAGGACTAGCCGGGGAGACCCAGTACTTC 14 few TRBJ2-5 TRBD2 TRBV11-3
CASSRRDRGNSPLHF TGTGCCAGCAGCCGGCGGGACAGGGGGAATTCACCCCTCCACTTT 15 - TRBJ1-6 TRBD1 TRBV3-1/TRBV3-2
CAISESMAGMNTEAFF TGTGCCATCAGTGAGTCAATGGCAGGGATGAACACTGAAGCTTTCTTT 16 once TRBJ1-1 - TRBV10-3
CATSIPGRTYEQYF TGTGCCACCAGCATTCCAGGGCGTACCTACGAGCAGTACTTC 14 - TRBJ2-7 - TRBV15
CASSLRAGATYNEQFF TGTGCCAGCAGCTTACGGGCGGGGGCCACCTACAATGAGCAGTTCTTC 16 - TRBJ2-1 - TRBV7-6
CASSINGGAETGELFF TGTGCCAGTAGTATAAACGGGGGGGCCGAAACCGGGGAGCTGTTTTTT 16 once TRBJ2-2 TRBD2 TRBV19
CASSSGTGYYEQYF TGTGCCAGCAGCTCCGGGACAGGGTACTACGAGCAGTACTTC 14 - TRBJ2-7 TRBD1 TRBV7-9
CASSARGRRGGQVEQYF TGTGCCAGCAGCGCCCGCGGCAGGAGGGGGGGGCAGGTCGAGCAGTACTTC 17 - TRBJ2-7 - TRBV7-6
CASSQSHGNNQPQHF TGCGCCAGCAGCCAAAGTCACGGGAACAATCAGCCCCAGCATTTT 15 - TRBJ1-5 - TRBV4-3
CASSLVGGRAETQYF TGCGCCAGCAGCTTGGTGGGGGGTAGGGCAGAGACCCAGTACTTC 15 - TRBJ2-5 - TRBV5-1
CASSLDPGSYNEQFF TGCGCCAGCAGCTTGGATCCGGGGAGTTACAATGAGCAGTTCTTC 15 - TRBJ2-1 - TRBV5-1
CASSLGLAGGLQETQYF TGTGCCAGCAGTCTAGGACTAGCGGGGGGGCTTCAAGAGACCCAGTACTTC 17 - TRBJ2-5 TRBD2 TRBV27
CSVEEGRGRAFF TGCAGCGTTGAAGAAGGAAGGGGGCGGGCTTTCTTT 12 once TRBJ1-1 TRBD1 TRBV29-1
CASSLTSAGGRLGDTQYF TGTGCCAGCAGCTTAACGTCCGCGGGGGGGCGGTTGGGAGATACGCAGTATTTT 18 - TRBJ2-3 TRBD2 TRBV7-3
CASRSQGSGETQYF TGTGCCAGCAGATCACAGGGGTCGGGAGAGACCCAGTACTTC 14 - TRBJ2-5 TRBD1 TRBV3-1/TRBV3-2
CASSQISYEQYF TGTGCCAGCAGCCAAATTAGCTACGAGCAGTACTTC 12 - TRBJ2-7 - TRBV3-1/TRBV3-2
CASSLGGSHYGYTF TGCGCCAGCAGCCTGGGGGGCAGTCACTATGGCTACACCTTC 14 once TRBJ1-2 - TRBV5-1
CASRTTGEQTQYF TGCGCCAGCAGGACAACAGGGGAGCAGACCCAGTACTTC 13 - TRBJ2-5 TRBD1 TRBV5-1
CASTGVNTEAFF TGTGCCAGCACGGGGGTGAACACTGAAGCTTTCTTT 12 once TRBJ1-1 - TRBV28
CASSYGTNYNEQFF TGTGCCAGCAGTTATGGGACTAATTACAATGAGCAGTTCTTC 14 - TRBJ2-1 TRBD2 TRBV6-6
CASSLDRQGGDTQYF TGTGCCAGCAGCTTGGATAGACAGGGAGGAGATACGCAGTATTTT 15 - TRBJ2-3 - TRBV5-6
CASSRLGGALEETQYF TGTGCCAGCAGCCGACTGGGGGGGGCGCTGGAAGAGACCCAGTACTTC 16 - TRBJ2-5 - TRBV11-2